This is a list of T cell receptor beta chains from one sample in a study of cytomegalovirus exposure and HLA in healthy donors. The assay was immunoSEQ multiplex PCR, and TCRdb's table has in-frame clones only and misses some. The table shows 150,000 to 170,000 clones, with about 80% occurring only once. The sample consisted of PBMCs. All receptors come from a man aged 25-45 years in good health and CMV-seropositive. The CDR3 runs from the conserved cysteine through the conserved F or W.

j_gene: TRBJ2-7; v_gene: TRBV2; CDR3aa: CASSEDSGSSYEQYF
j_gene: TRBJ2-2; v_gene: TRBV11-2; CDR3aa: CASSLQENTGELFF
j_gene: TRBJ1-5; v_gene: TRBV27; CDR3aa: CASSPFDLFNQPQHF
j_gene: TRBJ2-1; v_gene: TRBV7-6; CDR3aa: CASSLVLAGVEQFF
j_gene: TRBJ1-4; v_gene: TRBV19; CDR3aa: CASNTGQDNEKLFF
j_gene: TRBJ2-5; v_gene: TRBV4-1; CDR3aa: CASSQGLAQETQYF
j_gene: TRBJ2-7; v_gene: TRBV7-9; CDR3aa: CASSFPGQLYEQYF
j_gene: TRBJ1-1; v_gene: TRBV19; CDR3aa: CASRNSQTSMAFF
j_gene: TRBJ1-1; v_gene: TRBV5-1; CDR3aa: CASSLDQMNTEAFF
j_gene: TRBJ2-3; v_gene: TRBV6-1; CDR3aa: CASGTSGTADTQYF
j_gene: TRBJ2-3; v_gene: TRBV6-1; CDR3aa: CASITSGRAYTQYF
j_gene: TRBJ2-5; v_gene: TRBV7-2; CDR3aa: CASTPASGEQETQYF
j_gene: TRBJ2-3; v_gene: TRBV11-2; CDR3aa: CASSLDRSDTQYF
j_gene: TRBJ2-7; v_gene: TRBV7-2; CDR3aa: CASSLDGGSVYEQYF
j_gene: TRBJ1-1; v_gene: TRBV6-1; CDR3aa: CASTGGGSGNTEAFF
j_gene: TRBJ1-1; v_gene: TRBV4-2; CDR3aa: CASSQVAGGNTEAFF
j_gene: TRBJ1-1; v_gene: TRBV19; CDR3aa: CASSIDGRNTEAFF
j_gene: TRBJ1-5; v_gene: TRBV2; CDR3aa: CASRRTANNQPQHF
j_gene: TRBJ1-3; v_gene: TRBV19; CDR3aa: CASSMARDSSSGNTIYF
j_gene: TRBJ1-6; v_gene: TRBV7-9; CDR3aa: CASSLVVGQGLHF
j_gene: TRBJ2-1; v_gene: TRBV25-1; CDR3aa: CASQGQGSYNEQFF
j_gene: TRBJ2-1; v_gene: TRBV28; CDR3aa: CASSTPARDEQFF
j_gene: -; v_gene: TRBV9; CDR3aa: CASSAPGQGFHGELFF
j_gene: TRBJ2-7; v_gene: TRBV7-9; CDR3aa: CASSLGGSIYEQYF
j_gene: TRBJ1-5; v_gene: TRBV30; CDR3aa: CAWSSRVDQPQHF
j_gene: TRBJ2-2; v_gene: TRBV10-3; CDR3aa: CAISDGLAGGLGGELFF
j_gene: TRBJ1-5; v_gene: TRBV5-6; CDR3aa: CASSAGPGQGSNQPQHF
j_gene: TRBJ1-1; v_gene: TRBV5-4; CDR3aa: CASSLGALRAFF
j_gene: TRBJ2-7; v_gene: TRBV7-9; CDR3aa: CASGLEGNYEQYF
j_gene: TRBJ2-5; v_gene: TRBV28; CDR3aa: CASSVRGLGQETQYF
j_gene: TRBJ2-7; v_gene: TRBV4-1; CDR3aa: CASSIGQGDSYEQYF
j_gene: TRBJ2-1; v_gene: TRBV7-3; CDR3aa: CASSLVDGNEQFF
j_gene: TRBJ2-7; v_gene: TRBV27; CDR3aa: CASSPPRDRGRIGEQYF
j_gene: TRBJ2-5; v_gene: TRBV20-1; CDR3aa: CSADGETQYF
j_gene: TRBJ2-7; v_gene: TRBV6-6; CDR3aa: CASSPAASGSYEQYF
j_gene: TRBJ2-1; v_gene: TRBV4-1; CDR3aa: CASSPRDRVSSGRAVEQFF
j_gene: TRBJ2-2; v_gene: TRBV11-3; CDR3aa: CASSPGGTNTGELFF
j_gene: TRBJ2-5; v_gene: TRBV11-2; CDR3aa: CASSFHGARWGQETQYF
j_gene: TRBJ2-1; v_gene: TRBV7-3; CDR3aa: CASSLSGLAGNEQFF
j_gene: TRBJ2-7; v_gene: TRBV11-1; CDR3aa: CASSFGQNYEQYF
j_gene: TRBJ2-4; v_gene: TRBV30; CDR3aa: CAWTGFAKNIQYF
j_gene: TRBJ1-4; v_gene: TRBV28; CDR3aa: CASGRGMYEKLFF
j_gene: TRBJ2-5; v_gene: TRBV5-1; CDR3aa: CASSLGQGEGETQYF
j_gene: TRBJ2-7; v_gene: TRBV6-5; CDR3aa: CASRRTGDSYEQYF
j_gene: TRBJ1-4; v_gene: TRBV5-1; CDR3aa: CASSLAIQPSEKLFF
j_gene: TRBJ2-6; v_gene: TRBV7-3; CDR3aa: CASSLQVRAGANVLTF
j_gene: TRBJ2-4; v_gene: TRBV5-6; CDR3aa: CASSLALGGGKNIQYF
j_gene: TRBJ1-2; v_gene: TRBV28; CDR3aa: CASRNRLVGADGYTF
j_gene: TRBJ2-2; v_gene: TRBV21-1; CDR3aa: CASRGSSGSSNGELFF
j_gene: TRBJ1-2; v_gene: TRBV9; CDR3aa: CASSAWRHSNYGYTF
j_gene: TRBJ1-2; v_gene: TRBV19; CDR3aa: CASTVDRGVGYGYTF
j_gene: TRBJ2-7; v_gene: TRBV9; CDR3aa: CASSVGLGQGTYEQYF
j_gene: TRBJ2-3; v_gene: TRBV28; CDR3aa: CASRRDRESDTQYF
j_gene: TRBJ1-1; v_gene: TRBV7-7; CDR3aa: CASSYSMNTEAFF
j_gene: TRBJ1-2; v_gene: TRBV28; CDR3aa: CASRPGQGYGYTF
j_gene: TRBJ1-3; v_gene: TRBV5-8; CDR3aa: CASSFRQGPTPGNTIYF
j_gene: TRBJ2-3; v_gene: TRBV29-1; CDR3aa: CSVDTAVSGTEGDTQYF